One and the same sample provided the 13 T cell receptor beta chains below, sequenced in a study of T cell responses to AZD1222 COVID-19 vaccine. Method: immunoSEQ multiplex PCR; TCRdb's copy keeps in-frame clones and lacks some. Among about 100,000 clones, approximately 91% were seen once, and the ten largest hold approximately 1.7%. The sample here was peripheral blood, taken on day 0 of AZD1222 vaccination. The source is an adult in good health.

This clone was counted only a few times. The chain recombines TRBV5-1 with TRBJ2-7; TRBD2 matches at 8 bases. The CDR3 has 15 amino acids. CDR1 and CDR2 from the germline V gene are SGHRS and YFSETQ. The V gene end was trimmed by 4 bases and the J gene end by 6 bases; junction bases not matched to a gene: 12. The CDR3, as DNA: TGCGCCAGCAGCGTATCCGGGACTAGTCACGGCGAGCAGTACTTC. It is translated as CASSVSGTSHGEQYF.

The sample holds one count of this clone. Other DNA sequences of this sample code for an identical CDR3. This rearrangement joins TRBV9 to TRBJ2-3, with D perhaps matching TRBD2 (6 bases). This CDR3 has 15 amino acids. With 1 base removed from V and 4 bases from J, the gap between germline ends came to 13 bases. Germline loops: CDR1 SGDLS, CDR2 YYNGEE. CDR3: CASSVSGRGADTQYF. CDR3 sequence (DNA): TGTGCCAGCAGCGTATCCGGGAGAGGTGCAGATACGCAGTATTTT. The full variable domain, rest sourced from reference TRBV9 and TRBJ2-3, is DSGVTQTPKHLITATGQRVTLRCSPRSGDLSVYWYQQSLDQGLQFLIQYYNGEERAKGNILERFSAQQFPDLHSELNLSSLELGDSALYFCASSVSGRGADTQYFGPGTRLTVL.

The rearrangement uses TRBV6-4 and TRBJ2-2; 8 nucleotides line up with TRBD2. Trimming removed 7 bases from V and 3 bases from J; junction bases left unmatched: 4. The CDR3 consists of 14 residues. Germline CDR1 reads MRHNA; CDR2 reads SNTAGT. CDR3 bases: TGTGCCAGCAACGAAGCGGGAGACACCGGGGAGCTGTTTTTT. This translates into CASNEAGDTGELFF.

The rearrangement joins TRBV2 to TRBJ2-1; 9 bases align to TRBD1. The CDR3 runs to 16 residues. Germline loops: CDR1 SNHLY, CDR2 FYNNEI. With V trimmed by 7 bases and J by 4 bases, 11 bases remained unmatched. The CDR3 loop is CASNTGTGRAYNEQFF. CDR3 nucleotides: TGTGCCAGCAACACGGGGACAGGGAGAGCGTACAATGAGCAGTTCTTC.

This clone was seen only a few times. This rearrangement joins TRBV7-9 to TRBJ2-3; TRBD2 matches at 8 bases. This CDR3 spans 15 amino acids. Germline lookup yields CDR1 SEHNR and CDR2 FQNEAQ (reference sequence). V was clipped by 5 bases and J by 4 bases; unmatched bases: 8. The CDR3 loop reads CASSTGLGKADTQYF. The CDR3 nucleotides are TGTGCCAGCAGCACGGGACTAGGGAAGGCAGATACGCAGTATTTT.

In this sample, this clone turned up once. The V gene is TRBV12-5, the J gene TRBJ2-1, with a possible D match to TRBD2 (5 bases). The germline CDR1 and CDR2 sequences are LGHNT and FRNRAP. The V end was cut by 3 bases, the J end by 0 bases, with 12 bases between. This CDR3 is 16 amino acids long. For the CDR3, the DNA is TGTGCTAGTGGTTTAACACTAAGCGGCTCCTACAATGAGCAGTTCTTC. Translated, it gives CASGLTLSGSYNEQFF. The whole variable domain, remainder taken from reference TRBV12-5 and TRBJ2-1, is DARVTQTPRHKVTEMGQEVTMRCQPILGHNTVFWYRQTMMQGLELLAYFRNRAPLDDSGMPKDRFSAEMPDATLATLKIQPSEPRDSAVYFCASGLTLSGSYNEQFFGPGTRLTVL.

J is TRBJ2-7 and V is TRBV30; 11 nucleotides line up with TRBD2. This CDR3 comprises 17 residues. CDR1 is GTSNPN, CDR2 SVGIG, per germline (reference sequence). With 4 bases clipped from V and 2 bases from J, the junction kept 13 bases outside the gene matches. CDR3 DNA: TGTGCCTGGAACTCACGGGCTAGCGGGAGGACCACCTACGAGCAGTACTTC. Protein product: CAWNSRASGRTTYEQYF.

The CDR3, as DNA: TGTGCCAGCAGTGTTGACAGGGGGGATCAGCCCCAGCATTTT. It specifies CASSVDRGDQPQHF. The gene calls are TRBV2 and TRBJ1-5; TRBD1 aligns across 9 bases. CDR3 length: 14 residues. CDR1 is SNHLY and CDR2 is FYNNEI in the germline V gene. J gave up 5 bases and V 4 bases, and 3 bases lay outside the gene matches.

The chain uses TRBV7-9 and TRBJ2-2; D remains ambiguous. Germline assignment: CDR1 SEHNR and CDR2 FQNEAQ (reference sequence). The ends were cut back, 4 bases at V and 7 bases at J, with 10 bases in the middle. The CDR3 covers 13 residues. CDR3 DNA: TGTGCCAGCAGCTGGGTTGAAGACGGGGAGCTGTTTTTT. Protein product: CASSWVEDGELFF.

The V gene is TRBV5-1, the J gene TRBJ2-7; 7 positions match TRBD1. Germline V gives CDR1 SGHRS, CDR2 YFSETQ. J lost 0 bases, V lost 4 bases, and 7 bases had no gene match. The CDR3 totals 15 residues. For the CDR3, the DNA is TGCGCCAGCAGCCCGGGACAGACCTCCTCCTACGAGCAGTACTTC. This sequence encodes CASSPGQTSSYEQYF.

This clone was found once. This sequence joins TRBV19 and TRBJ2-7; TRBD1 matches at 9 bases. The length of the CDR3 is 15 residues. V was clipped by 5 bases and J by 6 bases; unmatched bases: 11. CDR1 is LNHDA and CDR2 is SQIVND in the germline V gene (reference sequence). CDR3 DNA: TGTGCCAGTAGTCCGGGGACAGGGTATTTTGTCGAGCAGTACTTC. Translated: CASSPGTGYFVEQYF.

The CDR3 reads CASSLLASGKGEQYF. The CDR3 DNA follows: TGTGCCAGCAGTTTATTAGCTAGCGGGAAGGGCGAGCAGTACTTC. The V and J genes are TRBV27 and TRBJ2-7, with 9 bases fitting TRBD2. Germline V gene lookup returns CDR1 MNHEY and CDR2 SMNVEV (reference sequence). CDR3 size: 15 residues. The trim removed 1 base at V and 6 bases at J, leaving 7 bases unmatched.

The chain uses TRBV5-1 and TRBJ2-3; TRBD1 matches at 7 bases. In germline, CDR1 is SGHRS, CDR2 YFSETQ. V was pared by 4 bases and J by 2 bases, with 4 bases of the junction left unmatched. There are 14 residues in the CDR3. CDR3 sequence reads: CASSEGQNTDTQYF. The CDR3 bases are TGCGCCAGCAGCGAGGGACAGAACACAGATACGCAGTATTTT. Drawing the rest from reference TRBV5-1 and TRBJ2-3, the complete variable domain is KAGVTQTPRYLIKTRGQQVTLSCSPISGHRSVSWYQQTPGQGLQFLFEYFSETQRNKGNFPGRFSGRQFSNSRSEMNVSTLELGDSALYLCASSEGQNTDTQYFGPGTRLTVL.